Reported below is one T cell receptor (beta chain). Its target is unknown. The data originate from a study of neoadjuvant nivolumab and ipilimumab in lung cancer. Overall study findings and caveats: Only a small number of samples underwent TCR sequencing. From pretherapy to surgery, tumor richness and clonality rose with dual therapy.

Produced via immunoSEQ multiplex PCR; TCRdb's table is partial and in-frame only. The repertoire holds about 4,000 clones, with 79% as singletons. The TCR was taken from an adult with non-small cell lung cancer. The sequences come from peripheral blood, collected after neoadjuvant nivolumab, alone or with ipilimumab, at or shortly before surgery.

The CDR3 reads CASSRDSQVSGNTIYF. Written as DNA, the CDR3 is TGCGCCAGCAGTCGGGACAGCCAAGTCTCTGGAAACACCATATATTTT. The chain links TRBV5-1 to TRBJ1-3; 7 nucleotides agree with TRBD1. Germline V gene sequence: CDR1 SGHRS, CDR2 YFSETQ. The CDR3 length is 16 residues. V was clipped by 5 bases and J by 0 bases; unmatched bases: 8.